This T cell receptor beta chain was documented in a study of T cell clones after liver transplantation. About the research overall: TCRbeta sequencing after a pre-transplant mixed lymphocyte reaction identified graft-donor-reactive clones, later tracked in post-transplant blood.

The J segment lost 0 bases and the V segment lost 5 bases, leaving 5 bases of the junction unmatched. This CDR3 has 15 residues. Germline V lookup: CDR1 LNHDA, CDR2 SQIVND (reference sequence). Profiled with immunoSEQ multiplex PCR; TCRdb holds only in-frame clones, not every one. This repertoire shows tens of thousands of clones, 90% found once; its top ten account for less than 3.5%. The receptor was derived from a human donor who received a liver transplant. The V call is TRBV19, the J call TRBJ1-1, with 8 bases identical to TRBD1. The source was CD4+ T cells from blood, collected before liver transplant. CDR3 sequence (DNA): TGTGCCAGTAGTGCCCAGACAGGGGTGAACACTGAAGCTTTCTTT. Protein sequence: CASSAQTGVNTEAFF.